Listed here are 18 T cell receptor beta chains from one sample, sequenced in a study of blood T cell repertoires in COVID-19. The repertoire was sequenced with immunoSEQ multiplex PCR; TCRdb's copy has only in-frame clones and lacks some. This sample has about 200,000 clones, with around 85% found just once. Sequenced material: PBMCs or T cells enriched from blood (not recorded which). The receptors derive from a man aged 40-49 years who had recovered from COVID-19.

The chain uses TRBV11-3 and TRBJ2-1; 13 bases align to TRBD2. The CDR3 consists of 18 residues. Germline V gives CDR1 SGHNT, CDR2 YENEEA. V shed 2 bases, J shed 1 base, and the junction held 5 bases outside the gene matches. CDR3 DNA sequence: TGTGCCAGCAGCTTATCGGGACTAGCGGGATTTTCCTACAATGAGCAGTTCTTC. Translated: CASSLSGLAGFSYNEQFF.

The V gene is TRBV14, the J gene TRBJ2-7, with 9 bases that match TRBD1. The CDR3 is 16 amino acids. Germline CDR1 is SGHDN and CDR2 is FVKESK. J lost 5 bases, V lost 1 base, and 9 bases had no gene match. Here the CDR3 DNA reads TGTGCCAGCAGCCAAGTCTGGAACAGGGGGCACCACGAGCAGTACTTC. Residues: CASSQVWNRGHHEQYF.

The sample holds a few counts of this clone. This chain uses TRBV19 with TRBJ1-4; 8 positions match TRBD1. After removal of 10 bases from V and 2 bases from J, the junction contained 3 bases not matched to a gene. The germline V gene has CDR1 LNHDA and CDR2 SQIVND (reference sequence). This CDR3 region has 13 residues. The CDR3 DNA is TGTGCCACTAGACAGGGGACTAATGAAAAACTGTTTTTT. Its protein is CATRQGTNEKLFF.

The chain uses TRBV7-2 and TRBJ2-7; TRBD2 matches 9 bases. The germline CDR1 and CDR2 sequences are SGHTA and FQGNSA. The CDR3 contains 15 residues. Trimming took 3 bases from V and 2 from J; bases not matched to a gene: 5. The CDR3 DNA sequence: TGTGCCAGCAGCTTCCTTGCGGGAGGGGCCTACGAGCAGTACTTC. Encoded protein: CASSFLAGGAYEQYF.

This chain links TRBV2 with TRBJ2-2; tentative D call: TRBD2 (6 bases). This CDR3 is built from 18 residues. Germline loops: CDR1 SNHLY, CDR2 FYNNEI. The V and J ends lost 6 bases and 0 bases respectively, with 20 bases between them. The chain's CDR3 is CASRTSTLDYTNTGELFF. The CDR3 nucleotides are TGTGCCAGCAGAACATCAACATTGGACTACACGAACACCGGGGAGCTGTTTTTT.

This sequence joins TRBV7-9 and TRBJ1-2; 8 bases line up with TRBD1. The V gene end was trimmed by 2 bases and the J gene end by 2 bases; junction bases not matched to a gene: 4. The CDR3 consists of 15 residues. CDR1 SEHNR and CDR2 FQNEAQ come from the germline V gene (reference sequence). The chain's CDR3 is CASSLQGAENYGYTF. The CDR3 DNA reads as TGTGCCAGCAGCTTACAGGGGGCAGAAAACTATGGCTACACCTTC.

The chain joins TRBV15 to TRBJ2-6; D ambiguous. There are 14 residues in the CDR3. Germline V gene lookup returns CDR1 LNHNV and CDR2 YYDKDF (reference sequence). With 0 bases removed from V and 2 bases from J, the gap between germline ends came to 2 bases. The CDR3 sequence is CATSRDTGANVLTF. DNA of the CDR3: TGTGCCACCAGCAGAGATACTGGGGCCAACGTCCTGACTTTC.

This clone was observed a single time. CDR3 nucleotides: TGTGCCAGCAGCTCCTCACAGAGCACAGATACGCAGTATTTT. Its translation: CASSSSQSTDTQYF. The V gene is TRBV7-3, the J gene TRBJ2-3; D call uncertain. This CDR3 contains 14 residues. CDR1 is SGHTA and CDR2 is FQGTGA in the germline V gene. Trimming left V 4 bases short and J 0 bases short, with 8 bases between. Full variable domain (missing parts from reference TRBV7-3 and TRBJ2-3): GAGVSQTPSNKVTEKGKYVELRCDPISGHTALYWYRQSLGQGPEFLIYFQGTGAADDSGLPNDRFFAVRPEGSVSTLKIQRTERGDSAVYLCASSSSQSTDTQYFGPGTRLTVL.

This clone was seen only a few times. The V call is TRBV28, the J call TRBJ2-1; D is unclear. V shed 5 bases and J shed 6 bases, with 14 bases lying between them. The CDR3 has 14 amino acids. Germline CDR1 is MDHEN and CDR2 is SYDVKM. CDR3 amino acids: CASSPPPRGNEQFF. CDR3 nucleotides: TGTGCCAGCAGTCCCCCCCCGAGAGGCAATGAGCAGTTCTTC.

This clone was counted a single time. DNA of the CDR3: TGTGCCAGCAGCGTAGAGCCAGCGGGAGGGTCCGGGGAGCTGTTTTTT. It specifies CASSVEPAGGSGELFF. This chain uses TRBV9 with TRBJ2-2, with 10 bases lining up with TRBD2. Per germline, CDR1 SGDLS and CDR2 YYNGEE. This CDR3 comprises 16 residues. Germline trimming cut 0 bases from V and 6 bases from J; bases unmatched to any gene: 5.

Here the CDR3 reads CASSTGTGSYEQYF. In nucleotides, the CDR3 is TGTGCCAGCAGCACAGGGACAGGGTCGTACGAGCAGTACTTC. The chain links TRBV13 to TRBJ2-7; 9 nucleotides agree with TRBD1. The CDR3 contains 14 residues. The trim removed 5 bases at V and 4 bases at J, leaving 6 bases unmatched. Germline lookup yields CDR1 PRHDT and CDR2 FYEKMQ (reference sequence). Combining the CDR3 with reference TRBV13 and TRBJ2-7 gives the whole variable domain AAGVIQSPRHLIKEKRETATLKCYPIPRHDTVYWYQQGPGQDPQFLISFYEKMQSDKGSIPDRFSAQQFSDYHSELNMSSLELGDSALYFCASSTGTGSYEQYFGPGTRLTVT.

The V call is TRBV5-1, the J call TRBJ2-3; no definite D call. Trimming stripped 4 bases from V and 0 bases from J, with 6 bases between. Looked up from germline, CDR1 is SGHRS and CDR2 is YFSETQ. This CDR3 spans 13 amino acids. The CDR3 sequence: CASSPQSTDTQYF. CDR3 DNA sequence: TGCGCCAGCAGCCCACAGAGCACAGATACGCAGTATTTT.

V and J are TRBV12-3 or TRBV12-4 and TRBJ1-1; tentative D call: TRBD1 (6 bases). This CDR3 has 13 amino acids. V dropped 5 bases and J dropped 7 bases, with 14 bases sitting between them. The CDR3 reads CASSMTGTLEAFF. The CDR3 DNA reads TGTGCCAGCAGTATGACAGGTACCCTTGAAGCTTTCTTT.

This rearrangement joins TRBV6-5 to TRBJ2-5, with TRBD2 identical over 11 bases. The CDR3 has 15 amino acids. The J segment lost 0 bases and the V segment lost 6 bases, leaving 3 bases of the junction unmatched. Germline CDR1 and CDR2: MNHEY and SVGAGI. The CDR3 DNA reads as TGTGCCAGCAGATTAGCGGGAGGGAACCAAGAGACCCAGTACTTC. This encodes CASRLAGGNQETQYF.

The chain combines TRBV5-1 with TRBJ1-6; 9 bases line up with TRBD1. The CDR3 consists of 13 residues. Trimming at V came to 4 bases and at J to 9 bases, leaving 2 bases not matched to a gene. Germline values: CDR1 SGHRS, CDR2 YFSETQ. The CDR3: CASSTGQGSPLHF. For the CDR3, the DNA is TGCGCCAGCAGCACGGGACAGGGTTCACCCCTCCACTTT.

This clone has a handful of counts. The V call is TRBV7-2, the J call TRBJ1-3; D is perhaps TRBD1 (6 bases). This CDR3 is built from 15 residues. V gave up 7 bases and J gave up 3 bases, with 16 bases separating them. CDR1 and CDR2 (germline): SGHTA, FQGNSA. The CDR3 DNA reads as TGTGCCAGCACTTTCGGGGGGCTAATTGGAAACACCATATATTTT. As protein: CASTFGGLIGNTIYF.

The CDR3 reads CASSRIQRYNSPLHF. CDR3 nucleotide sequence: TGTGCCAGCAGTCGAATACAAAGATACAATTCACCCCTCCACTTT. The rearrangement links TRBV3-1 (or the pseudogene TRBV3-2) to TRBJ1-6; no clear D. V lost 6 bases and J lost 7, with 16 bases in between. Germline V gene sequence: CDR1 LGHDT, CDR2 YNNKEL (reference sequence). CDR3 length equals 15 residues.

This rearrangement joins TRBV28 to TRBJ1-5; D is unresolved. In germline, CDR1 is MDHEN, CDR2 SYDVKM. Trimming pared 5 bases from V and 0 bases from J, leaving 2 bases between. The length of the CDR3 is 12 residues. CDR3 coding DNA: TGTGCCAGCAGTCATAGCAATCAGCCCCAGCATTTT. Translation: CASSHSNQPQHF.